One and the same sample provided the 10 T cell receptor beta chains below, sequenced in a study of T cells in Graves' hyperthyroidism and ophthalmopathy. From RNA transcripts, TCR beta CDR3 regions were amplified. First-round RT-PCR with HTBI primers amplified the TCR CDR3 region. In TCRdb, the multiplex PCR reads were re-called with MiXCR into one record per CDR3 protein. The data contain under 350,000 distinct CDR3 sequences, around 15% of them seen just once; the ten biggest clones take up around 61%. The source material was blood. The receptors were gathered from a woman aged 55-70 years with Graves' ophthalmopathy.

This rearrangement joins TRBV27 to TRBJ2-1; 10 nucleotides line up with TRBD1. Germline CDR1 is MNHEY and CDR2 is SMNVEV (reference sequence). CDR3 length equals 12 residues. V lost 6 bases to trimming and J lost 14 bases; unmatched junction nucleotides: 7. Here the CDR3 DNA reads TGTGCCAGCAGCCCTAAGGACAGGGGGGAGTTCTTC. Its protein product is CASSPKDRGEFF.

The chain has TRBV27 and TRBJ2-1, with 12 bases identical to TRBD2. V dropped 5 bases and J dropped 6; count of bases not matched to a gene: 11. The germline CDR1 and CDR2 sequences are MNHEY and SMNVEV (reference sequence). The CDR3 has 17 amino acids. CDR3 nucleotide sequence: TGTGCCAGCAGTCTTCTAGCGGGAGGGCCTAGAAGCAATGAGCAGTTCTTC. Protein sequence: CASSLLAGGPRSNEQFF.

The chain has TRBV7-9 and TRBJ1-2; no clear D gene. CDR1 is SEHNR and CDR2 is FQNEAQ in the germline V gene (reference sequence). This CDR3 is 13 amino acids long. Trimming stripped 11 bases from V and 8 bases from J, with 21 bases between. CDR3: CAGTRESSMGYTF. The CDR3 DNA follows: TGTGCCGGAACTCGGGAGTCCTCTATGGGCTACACCTTC.

This clonotype came up many times. J is TRBJ2-2 and V is TRBV27; tentatively, D is TRBD1 or TRBD2 (6 bases each). This CDR3 region has 16 residues. Germline CDR1 reads MNHEY; CDR2 reads SMNVEV (reference sequence). Trimming shortened V by 5 bases and J by 1 base, and 14 bases separated the two germline ends. CDR3 in amino acids: CASSRSGAWNTGELFF. CDR3 in DNA: TGTGCCAGCAGTCGTTCGGGGGCCTGGAACACCGGGGAGCTGTTTTTT.

This clonotype was observed a few times. The chain uses TRBV20-1 and TRBJ2-7; 7 positions match TRBD2. V trimming: 3 bases; J trimming: 0 bases; junction bases outside the gene matches: 5. Germline V gene lookup returns CDR1 DFQATT and CDR2 SNEGSKA (reference sequence). The length of the CDR3 is 14 residues. CDR3 in amino acids: CSASIGGGSYEQYF. The DNA for the CDR3 is TGCAGTGCTAGCATCGGCGGGGGCTCCTACGAGCAGTACTTC.

This sequence joins TRBV6-2 or TRBV6-3 and TRBJ2-7, with a possible D match to TRBD1 (6 bases). This CDR3 is built from 13 residues. In germline, CDR1 is MNHEY, CDR2 SVGEGT. V was trimmed by 2 bases and J by 3 bases, leaving 8 bases between them. CDR3 nucleotide sequence: TGTGCCAGCAGTTACAGGGGGAACTACGAGCAGTACTTC. Protein product: CASSYRGNYEQYF.

There are many counts of this clonotype. The genes are TRBV20-1 and TRBJ1-5; 7 nucleotides align to TRBD1. V lost 7 bases and J lost 3; bases outside the gene matches: 9. The CDR3 is 14 amino acids. CDR1 is DFQATT and CDR2 is SNEGSKA in the germline V gene (reference sequence). The CDR3 nucleotides read TGCAGTGTCCCGGACAGGCTGAACAATCAGCCCCAGCATTTT. This sequence encodes CSVPDRLNNQPQHF.

This clonotype has a count of ten or more. This chain connects TRBV7-2 to TRBJ2-2; D unresolved. V gave up 3 bases and J gave up 1 base, with 9 bases separating them. This CDR3 is built from 15 residues. CDR1 and CDR2 (germline): SGHTA, FQGNSA. The CDR3 spells CASSFLIVNTGELFF. As DNA, the CDR3 is TGTGCCAGCAGCTTTCTCATAGTGAACACCGGGGAGCTGTTTTTT.

In this sample, this clonotype turned up a few times. V usage is TRBV5-4 and J usage is TRBJ2-2; D is possibly TRBD1 (7 bases). This CDR3 comprises 14 residues. CDR1 SGHNT and CDR2 YYREEE come from the germline V gene (reference sequence). Trimming stripped 3 bases from V and 6 bases from J, with 12 bases between. CDR3 bases: TGTGCCAGCAGCTCTCAGGGGGGCCCCGGGGAGCTGTTTTTT. Translation gives CASSSQGGPGELFF.

Turning to this clonotype: A read error is possible here, since a much larger clone lies one base away. The chain links TRBV7-2 to TRBJ2-7, with D possibly being TRBD2 (6 bases). Germline V lookup: CDR1 SGHTA, CDR2 FQGNSA. The CDR3 contains 14 residues. The CDR3 region has the DNA TGTGCCGGCAGCTTAGCGGACACCTATTACGAGCAGTACTTC. Its translation: CAGSLADTYYEQYF. Looking up the rest from reference TRBV7-2 and TRBJ2-7 gives the full variable domain: GAGVSQSPSNKVTEKGKDVELRCDPISGHTALYWYRQSLGQGLEFLIYFQGNSAPDKSGLPSDRFSAERTGGSVSTLTIQRTQQEDSAVYLCAGSLADTYYEQYFGPGTRLTVT.